The table lists the clone carrying this T cell receptor (beta chain) with a few counts. Its antigen is currently unknown. This sample is part of a study of metastatic and nonmetastatic thyroid tumors. Study at large: Samples came from malignant and benign thyroid patients, and repertoires were compared across blood and tumor or nodule tissue. Study results and caveats: Across blood and tumor, TCR beta diversity in malignant thyroid tumors was reportedly significantly higher than in benign nodules.

Methods used by the authors: Built for papillary thyroid cancer, a distant-metastasis classifier drew on CDR3 differences across clinicopathological groups. With MiXCR, TCRdb called clones anew from the PCR reads. TCRdb's processing, not the study's, gives the V and J calls here. The sample contains under 15,000 clones, 23% of which appear only once. No patient had received any treatment before thyroid surgery. The CDR3 has 12 amino acids. The V gene's germline CDR1 is KGHDR and CDR2 SFDVKD. Trimming took 12 bases from V and 5 from J, leaving 15 bases between them. The sample consisted of blood. This sequence originates from a female donor with papillary thyroid cancer or a benign thyroid nodule (not recorded which). Some clones in this sample may be carry-over from other donors' samples. This chain uses TRBV24-1 with TRBJ2-5; tentatively, D is TRBD1 (6 bases). The chain's CDR3 is CASSSQGETQYF. Written as DNA, the CDR3 is TGTGCCTCTTCCAGTCAGGGGGAGACCCAGTACTTC.